Frequency places the clone carrying this T cell receptor beta chain as medium-sized. Its antigen remains unidentified. For droplet-based sequencing, live CSF cells were sorted using a live/dead marker. This sample was taken from a study of CD8 T cells in cerebrospinal fluid in Alzheimer's disease. Broader study findings: EBV-specific TCRs in cerebrospinal fluid reportedly do not establish a causal EBV–Alzheimer's link.

Reanalyzing the 10x single-cell sequencing reads, TCRdb keeps one entry per CDR3 protein, without DNA. In all, the sample yields about 1,200 distinct CDR3 sequences. Germline-derived CDR1 and CDR2 are DFQATT and SNEGSKA (reference sequence). The CDR3 is 13 amino acids. This TCR derives from a human donor with Parkinson's disease. V and J are TRBV20-1 and TRBJ1-1; the D gene TCRdb calls, TRBD1, cannot be checked with no DNA. Material for sequencing was cerebrospinal fluid. CDR3 residues: CSASKGAGTEAFF.